This T cell receptor beta chain was recorded in a study of beta chain features in type 1 diabetes (dated by TCRdb to about 2018). About the investigation overall: Patients and healthy donors did not differ in mean age, gender distribution, total cell number or subset yield. A total of roughly 100,000,000 sorted cells were examined across all samples, and the number of cells per subset was strongly correlated with RNA yield. In the study, TCRB repertoires of sorted circulating CD4+ T cell subsets from recently diagnosed type 1 diabetes patients were compared with those of matched healthy donors. Regulatory and stem cell-like memory subsets were isolated from only 8 patients and roughly 8 healthy donors, whereas naive and central memory subsets came from all 30 or so donors.

This clone showed up just a few times. Its recognized antigen is unknown. Nothing much larger sits one base from this clone, and base qualities are not available. Each donor gave one peripheral blood draw, averaging approximately 0.12 L, which was collected into heparinised tubes. Naive, central memory, regulatory and stem cell-like memory CD4+ T cells were sorted on a BD FACSAria II using a panel including CD45RO, CCR7, CD25, CD127, CD95 and CD27. All sorted populations exceeded 95% purity. PBMCs were separated immediately by Lymphoprep density gradient centrifugation and were stained directly, without being cultured. So that batch effects would be minimized, each experiment stained and sorted samples in pairs, pairing one healthy donor with one patient. The entire amount of isolated RNA was reverse transcribed using the High Capacity cDNA Reverse Transcription Kit, so the sequenced TCRB transcripts were expressed ones. Naive, central memory and regulatory T cell samples underwent deep immunoSEQ sequencing, averaging about 3.5 million total reads per sample. After sorted cells were lysed in RLT buffer, RNA was extracted with DNase-treated RNeasy Micro or Mini kits, with the choice depending on cell number. Each cell subset was processed separately to prevent cross-contamination, with patient and healthy donor samples processed together. The immunoSEQ multiplex PCR was used to amplify TCRB sequences from cDNA, yielding 87-bp fragments that span the CDR3 region. Sequencing of the amplicons was done on the Illumina HiSeq platform. The authors' pipeline ran thus. PCR bias was corrected computationally using synthetic template baselines, and reads within Hamming distance 2 were collapsed, with unmergeable singletons discarded. By aligning reads against IMGT, V, D and J genes, CDR3 length, and insertions or deletions at six rearrangement sites were assigned. Within each subset, clonotype counts were normalized to the number of sorted cells before true diversity and Gini coefficients were calculated with the tcR R package. Repertoire sharing was quantified using the overlap coefficient calculated on TCRB nucleotide sequences. The table was pulled from immuneACCESS by TCRdb, which kept in-frame rearrangements only. Such tables lose some clones; where checked, under half of the loss comes from unresolved V genes, and the rest has no known cause. That table is the source of V, J and clone size, and D and trimming were worked out from the DNA. In this sample the table shows about 220,000 clones, 11% of which occur a single time. The ten most abundant clones make up 1% to 1.5% of the sample.

Broad study findings and their caveats: A moderate but significant shortening of TCRB CDR3 length was observed in type 1 diabetes patients in all four CD4+ subsets. Naive, central memory and regulatory TCRB repertoires appeared more similar among patients than among healthy donors. Because cDNA rather than genomic DNA was sequenced, highly expressing activated cells could have been over-represented, although no difference in activation and CD3 levels was found between groups. Shorter templates might have been favored by PCR, but patient and control samples were amplified and corrected together, so both groups would have been affected equally by any skew. Patients with type 1 diabetes made fewer insertions and deleted more nucleotides at VDJ recombination sites, implying thymic rearrangement abnormalities. Because small numbers of individuals were included in the HLA sub-analyses, any influence of HLA type on TCRB rearrangement was left unresolved.

Its CDR3 holds 14 amino acids, cysteine through phenylalanine. The read is trimmed to its CDR3 DNA, 42 bases read in frame from base 1. At the junction V is shortened by 7 bases and J by 2 bases, with 14 bases in between. CDR1 is given as MNHNY and CDR2 as SVGAGI, both from the germline V gene (reference sequence). Sequencing used central memory CD4+ T cells from blood. The rearranged segments are TRBV6-6 and TRBJ1-2; the D segment cannot be called with confidence. The TCR sequence derives from a man between 18 and 29 years old in good health. The DNA sequence is given as TGTGCCAGCACTCCCGGGGTATCAAACTATGGCTACACCTTC. Translated, it reads CASTPGVSNYGYTF.